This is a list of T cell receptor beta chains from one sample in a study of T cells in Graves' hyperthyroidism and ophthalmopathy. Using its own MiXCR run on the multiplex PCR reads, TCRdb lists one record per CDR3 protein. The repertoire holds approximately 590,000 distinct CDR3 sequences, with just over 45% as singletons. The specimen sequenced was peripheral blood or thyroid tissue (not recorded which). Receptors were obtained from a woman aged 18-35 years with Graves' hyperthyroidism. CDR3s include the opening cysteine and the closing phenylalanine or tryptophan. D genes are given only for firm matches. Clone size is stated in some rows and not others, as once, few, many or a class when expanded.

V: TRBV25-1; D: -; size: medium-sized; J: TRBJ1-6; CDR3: CASSESRTSNSPLHF; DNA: TGTGCCAGCAGTGAATCCAGGACATCGAATTCACCCCTCCACTTT
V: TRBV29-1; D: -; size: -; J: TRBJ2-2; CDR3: CSVEDRRDRELFF; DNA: TGCAGCGTTGAAGATCGGCGGGACAGGGAGCTGTTTTTT
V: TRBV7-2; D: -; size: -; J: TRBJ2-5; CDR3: CASRTTRTAYQETQYF; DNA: TGTGCCAGCAGGACTACTAGGACTGCCTACCAAGAGACCCAGTACTTC
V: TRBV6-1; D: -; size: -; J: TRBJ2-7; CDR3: CASRESGYSYEQYF; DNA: TGTGCCAGCAGGGAGAGCGGCTACTCCTACGAGCAGTACTTC
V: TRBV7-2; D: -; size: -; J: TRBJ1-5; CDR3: CASSSDTGGSHQPQHF; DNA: TGTGCCAGCAGCTCCGATACCGGGGGATCCCATCAGCCCCAGCATTTT
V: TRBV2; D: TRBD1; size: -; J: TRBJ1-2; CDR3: CASSYSLDRGEGYTF; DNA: TGTGCCAGCAGTTACTCCCTGGACAGGGGAGAGGGCTACACCTTC
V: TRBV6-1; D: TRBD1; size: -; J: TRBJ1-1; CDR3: CASMVTGGKAFF; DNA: TGTGCCAGCATGGTGACAGGGGGCAAAGCTTTCTTT
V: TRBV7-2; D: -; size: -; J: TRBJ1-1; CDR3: CAWRDPGRTEAFF; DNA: TGTGCCTGGAGGGACCCTGGGCGTACTGAAGCTTTCTTT
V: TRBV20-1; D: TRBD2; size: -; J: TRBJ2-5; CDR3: CSARASGRGDQETQYF; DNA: TGCAGTGCTAGAGCTAGCGGGAGGGGGGACCAAGAGACCCAGTACTTC
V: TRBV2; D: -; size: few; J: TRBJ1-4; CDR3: CASSERGGVLPEKLFF; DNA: TGTGCCAGCAGTGAAAGAGGCGGTGTTCTTCCTGAAAAGCTGTTTTTT
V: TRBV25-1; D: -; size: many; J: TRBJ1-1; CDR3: CASSILGVTEAFF; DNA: TGTGCCAGCAGTATCCTCGGGGTCACTGAAGCTTTCTTT
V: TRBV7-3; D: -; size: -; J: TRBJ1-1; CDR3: CASSQDGNRAFF; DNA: TGCGCCAGCAGCCAAGATGGTAACAGGGCTTTCTTT
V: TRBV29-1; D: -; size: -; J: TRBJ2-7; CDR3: CSVEAGAVTYEQYF; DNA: TGCAGCGTTGAAGCGGGAGCAGTGACCTACGAGCAGTACTTC
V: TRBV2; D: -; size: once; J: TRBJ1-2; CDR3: CASSYGGLNGYTF; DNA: TGTGCCAGCAGTTACGGGGGACTGAATGGCTACACCTTC
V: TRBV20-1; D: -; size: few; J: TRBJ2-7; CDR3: CSANRDAPYEQYF; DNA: TGCAGTGCTAACCGGGACGCCCCCTACGAGCAGTACTTC
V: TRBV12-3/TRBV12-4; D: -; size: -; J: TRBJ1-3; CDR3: CASSLAQGNTIYF; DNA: TGTGCCAGCAGTTTAGCGCAGGGAAACACCATATATTTT
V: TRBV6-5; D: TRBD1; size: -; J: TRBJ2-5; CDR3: CASSSGQGRAKTQYF; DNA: TGTGCCAGCAGTTCGGGACAGGGTAGAGCGAAGACCCAGTACTTC
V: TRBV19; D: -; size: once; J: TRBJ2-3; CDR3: CASSRPMVDTQYF; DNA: TGTGCCAGTAGTCGGCCAATGGTAGATACGCAGTATTTT
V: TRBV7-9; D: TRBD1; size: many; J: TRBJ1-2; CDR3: CAADRPNYGYTF; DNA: TGTGCCGCGGACAGGCCTAACTATGGCTACACCTTC
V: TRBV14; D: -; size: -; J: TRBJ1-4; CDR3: CASSHDVGANEKLFF; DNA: TGTGCCAGCAGCCATGACGTGGGAGCTAATGAAAAACTGTTTTTT
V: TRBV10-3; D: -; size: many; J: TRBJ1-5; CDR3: CASSGGRENQPQHF; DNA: TGTGCCAGCAGTGGGGGACGGGAGAATCAGCCCCAGCATTTT
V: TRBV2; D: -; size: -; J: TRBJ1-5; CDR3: CASSQSRANQPQHF; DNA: TGTGCCAGCAGCCAGAGTCGGGCGAATCAGCCCCAGCATTTT